This TCR beta chain stems from a study of beta chain features in type 1 diabetes. In germline, CDR1 is SEHNR, CDR2 FQNEAQ (reference sequence). Trimming stripped 3 bases from V and 1 base from J, with 6 bases between. This CDR3 contains 13 residues. Investigators reverse transcribed all isolated RNA, so they sequenced expressed TCRB transcripts. Sequenced by immunoSEQ multiplex PCR; TCRdb stores in-frame clones only, minus some. The data contain some 130,000 clones, 7.5% to 9.5% of them singletons. As for this clone: No antigen is known for it.

Study outcomes and limitations: In every one of the four CD4+ subsets, TCRB CDR3s were moderately but significantly shorter in Type 1 diabetes patients.

The source of this sequence is a young man with type 1 diabetes. The chain carries TRBV7-9 and TRBJ1-1; no clear D. The source material was central memory CD4+ T cells from blood. CDR3 loop: CASSLAENTEAFF. The CDR3 region has the DNA TGTGCCAGCAGCTTGGCGGAGAACACTGAAGCTTTCTTT.